This paragraph reports one T cell receptor (beta chain). The entry originates in a study of PD-1 blockade in classical Hodgkin lymphoma. Study context: Patients were given intravenous nivolumab, 3 mg/kg, every 2 weeks.

Regarding time point: cycle 4 day 1 (C4D1), after less than seven weeks of nivolumab. All patients relapsed after autologous stem cell transplantation, and brentuximab vedotin exposure varied. Best responses included complete response and partial response; otherwise, the best response was progressive disease. Germline CDR1 and CDR2: LGHNA and YNFKEQ. V lost 2 bases, J lost 8 bases, and 10 bases stayed unmatched. The length of the CDR3 is 16 residues. Measured with immunoSEQ multiplex PCR; TCRdb has only the in-frame clones, and not every one. The table lists 20,000 to 25,000 clones, more than 70% of them singletons.

This TCR was sampled from a human donor with classical Hodgkin lymphoma. Sample: peripheral blood mononuclear cells (PBMCs), taken before the fourth cycle of nivolumab. V usage is TRBV4-2 and J usage is TRBJ2-1, with TRBD1 matching 9 bases. The CDR3 DNA sequence: TGTGCCAGCAGCCAACGCACTGGGACAGGGAGATATGAGCAGTTCTTC. It is translated as CASSQRTGTGRYEQFF.